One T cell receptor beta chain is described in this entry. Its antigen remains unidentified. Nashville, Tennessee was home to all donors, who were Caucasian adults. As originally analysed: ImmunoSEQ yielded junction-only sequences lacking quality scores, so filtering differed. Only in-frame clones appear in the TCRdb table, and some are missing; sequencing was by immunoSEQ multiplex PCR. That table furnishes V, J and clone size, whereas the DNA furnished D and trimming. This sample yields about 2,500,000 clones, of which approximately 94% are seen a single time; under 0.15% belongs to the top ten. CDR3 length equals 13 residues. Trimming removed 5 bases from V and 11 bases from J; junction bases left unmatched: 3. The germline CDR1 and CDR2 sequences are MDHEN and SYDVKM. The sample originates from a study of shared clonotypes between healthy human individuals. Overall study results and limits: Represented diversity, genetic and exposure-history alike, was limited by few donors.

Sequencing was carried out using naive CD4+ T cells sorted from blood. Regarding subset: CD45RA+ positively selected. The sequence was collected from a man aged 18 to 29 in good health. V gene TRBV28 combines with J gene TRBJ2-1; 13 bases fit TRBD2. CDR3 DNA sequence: TGTGCCAGCAGTCCGGGACTAGCGGGGCAGCAGTTCTTC. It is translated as CASSPGLAGQQFF.